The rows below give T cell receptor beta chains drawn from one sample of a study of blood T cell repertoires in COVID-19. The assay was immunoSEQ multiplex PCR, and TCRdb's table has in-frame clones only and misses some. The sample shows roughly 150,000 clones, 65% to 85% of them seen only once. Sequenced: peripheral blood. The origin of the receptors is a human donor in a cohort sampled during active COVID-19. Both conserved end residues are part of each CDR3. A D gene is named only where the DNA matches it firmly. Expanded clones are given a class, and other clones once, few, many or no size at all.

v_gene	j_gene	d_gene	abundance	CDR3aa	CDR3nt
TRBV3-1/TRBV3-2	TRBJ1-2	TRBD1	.	CASYLSGTGGSGYGYTF	TGTGCCAGCTACTTATCCGGGACAGGGGGCTCTGGCTATGGCTACACCTTC
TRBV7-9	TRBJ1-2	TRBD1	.	CASRLPTGANTF	TGTGCCAGCAGGCTTCCGACAGGGGCTAACACCTTC
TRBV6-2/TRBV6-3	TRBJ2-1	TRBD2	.	CASSPSGGALEQFF	TGTGCCAGCAGCCCTAGCGGGGGGGCGCTGGAGCAGTTCTTC
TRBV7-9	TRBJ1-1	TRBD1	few	CASSPDRQYTEAFF	TGTGCCAGCAGCCCGGACAGGCAGTACACTGAAGCTTTCTTT
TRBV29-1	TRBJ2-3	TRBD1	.	CSALQGGTDTQYF	TGCAGCGCCCTCCAGGGGGGCACAGATACGCAGTATTTT
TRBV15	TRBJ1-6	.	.	CATSRPRVGVLNSPLHF	TGTGCCACCAGCAGACCCCGTGTAGGGGTATTAAATTCACCCCTCCACTTT
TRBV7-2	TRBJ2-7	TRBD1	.	CASSYRQGPYEQYF	TGTGCCAGCAGCTATCGACAGGGTCCCTACGAGCAGTACTTC
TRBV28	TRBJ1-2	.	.	CASGPSNYGYTF	TGTGCCAGCGGGCCTTCTAACTATGGCTACACCTTC
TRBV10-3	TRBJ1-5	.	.	CAIAGDYSNQPQHF	TGTGCCATCGCAGGAGACTATAGCAATCAGCCCCAGCATTTT
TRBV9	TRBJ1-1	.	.	CASSPSLGGVGTEAFF	TGTGCCAGCAGCCCCTCCTTAGGGGGGGTTGGCACTGAAGCTTTCTTT
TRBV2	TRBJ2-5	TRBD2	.	CASSLRRLGRGGQETQYF	TGTGCCAGCAGTCTAAGACGCCTGGGGCGGGGGGGACAAGAGACCCAGTACTTC
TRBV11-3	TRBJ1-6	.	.	CASSLAGANSPLHF	TGTGCCAGCAGCTTAGCAGGGGCAAATTCACCCCTCCACTTT
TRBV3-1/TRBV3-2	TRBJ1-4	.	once	CASSHRGGENEKLFF	TGTGCCAGCAGCCACCGGGGGGGGGAGAATGAAAAACTGTTTTTT
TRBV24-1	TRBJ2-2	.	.	CATSRQGTGELFF	TGTGCCACCAGTCGGCAGGGGACCGGGGAGCTGTTTTTT
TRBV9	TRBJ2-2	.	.	CASSALLTGNTGELFF	TGTGCCAGCAGCGCATTGTTGACAGGTAACACCGGGGAGCTGTTTTTT
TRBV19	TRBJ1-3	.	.	CASSIVRASGNTIYF	TGTGCCAGTAGTATAGTCAGGGCCTCTGGAAACACCATATATTTT
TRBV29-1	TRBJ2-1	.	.	CSYSYNEQFF	TGCAGCTATTCCTACAATGAGCAGTTCTTC
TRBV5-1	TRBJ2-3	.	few	CASSLASPRTDTQYF	TGCGCCAGCAGCTTGGCTAGCCCCCGCACAGATACGCAGTATTTT
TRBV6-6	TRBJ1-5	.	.	CASSYSEGVVNQPQHF	TGTGCCAGCAGTTACTCGGAAGGGGTTGTCAATCAGCCCCAGCATTTT
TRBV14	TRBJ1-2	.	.	CASSQTRTDPNYGYTF	TGTGCCAGCAGCCAAACGAGGACAGATCCTAACTATGGCTACACCTTC
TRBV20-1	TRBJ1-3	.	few	CSASPPKGGNTIYF	TGCAGTGCTAGTCCCCCGAAGGGAGGGAACACCATATATTTT
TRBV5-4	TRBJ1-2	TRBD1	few	CASSLSRDRGLGYTF	TGTGCCAGCAGCTTGAGCCGGGACAGGGGGCTGGGCTACACCTTC
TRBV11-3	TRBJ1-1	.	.	CASSLGGRADTEAFF	TGTGCCAGCAGCTTAGGAGGGAGAGCGGACACTGAAGCTTTCTTT
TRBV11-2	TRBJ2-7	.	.	CASSQGGGNHYEQYF	TGTGCCAGCAGCCAAGGTGGGGGGAACCACTACGAGCAGTACTTC
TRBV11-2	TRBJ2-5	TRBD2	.	CASSPSAGTREETQYF	TGTGCCAGCAGCCCGTCCGCCGGGACTAGGGAAGAGACCCAGTACTTC
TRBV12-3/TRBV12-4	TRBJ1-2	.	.	CASSKGESYGYTF	TGTGCCAGCAGCAAAGGGGAATCCTATGGCTACACCTTC
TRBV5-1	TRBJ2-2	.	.	CASSLAAATGELFF	TGCGCCAGCAGCTTGGCCGCGGCAACCGGGGAGCTGTTTTTT
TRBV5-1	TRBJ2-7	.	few	CASAISGEKYEQYF	TGCGCCAGCGCTATCTCGGGGGAGAAGTACGAGCAGTACTTC
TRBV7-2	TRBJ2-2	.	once	CASHSSGSNTGELFF	TGTGCCAGCCATTCCTCGGGGTCGAACACCGGGGAGCTGTTTTTT
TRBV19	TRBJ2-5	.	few	CASSNVLGAQYF	TGTGCCAGTAGTAACGTGTTAGGGGCCCAGTACTTC
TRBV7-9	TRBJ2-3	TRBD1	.	CASSTGQGGTDTQYF	TGTGCCAGCAGCACGGGACAGGGCGGCACAGATACGCAGTATTTT
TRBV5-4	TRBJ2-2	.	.	CASSRGAGITGELFF	TGTGCCAGCAGCCGAGGGGCGGGGATCACCGGGGAGCTGTTTTTT
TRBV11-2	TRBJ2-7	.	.	CASSLDRGRVYEQYF	TGTGCCAGCAGCTTAGATCGTGGCAGGGTTTACGAGCAGTACTTC
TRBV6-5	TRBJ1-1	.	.	CASTETGGGSTEAFF	TGTGCCAGCACCGAAACGGGGGGGGGATCCACTGAAGCTTTCTTT
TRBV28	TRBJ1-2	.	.	CASTITNYGYTF	TGTGCCAGCACCATAACAAACTATGGCTACACCTTC
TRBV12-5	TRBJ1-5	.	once	CASGFVSQGNQPQHF	TGTGCTAGTGGTTTTGTGTCCCAGGGCAATCAGCCCCAGCATTTT
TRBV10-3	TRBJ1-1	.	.	CAISEGRGAFF	TGTGCCATCAGTGAGGGGAGGGGAGCTTTCTTT
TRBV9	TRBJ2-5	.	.	CASSVWTTPQETQYF	TGTGCCAGCAGCGTTTGGACAACACCCCAAGAGACCCAGTACTTC
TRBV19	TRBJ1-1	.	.	CASSILRQNTEAFF	TGTGCCAGTAGTATTTTGAGGCAGAACACTGAAGCTTTCTTT
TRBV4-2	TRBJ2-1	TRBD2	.	CASSQTSGSSYNEQFF	TGTGCCAGCAGCCAAACTAGCGGAAGCTCCTACAATGAGCAGTTCTTC
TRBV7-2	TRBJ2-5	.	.	CASSLTGFQETQYF	TGTGCCAGCAGCTTAACGGGATTCCAAGAGACCCAGTACTTC
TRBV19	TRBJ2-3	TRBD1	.	CASSQGDHADTQYF	TGTGCCAGTAGTCAGGGGGATCACGCAGATACGCAGTATTTT
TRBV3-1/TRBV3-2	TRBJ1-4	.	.	CASSLRFDRLFF	TGTGCCAGCAGCCTGCGGTTCGATAGACTGTTTTTT
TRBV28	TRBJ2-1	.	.	CASLSLEGTYSYNEQFF	TGTGCCAGCCTAAGCCTGGAGGGGACGTACTCCTACAATGAGCAGTTCTTC
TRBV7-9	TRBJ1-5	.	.	CASSLGTGAGEPQHF	TGTGCCAGCAGCTTAGGAACAGGAGCTGGGGAGCCCCAGCATTTT
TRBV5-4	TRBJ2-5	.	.	CASSLEVGRGQETQYF	TGTGCCAGCAGCTTGGAGGTGGGGCGGGGCCAAGAGACCCAGTACTTC
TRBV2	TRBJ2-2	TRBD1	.	CASSAQGPDTGELFF	TGTGCCAGCAGTGCACAGGGGCCGGACACCGGGGAGCTGTTTTTT
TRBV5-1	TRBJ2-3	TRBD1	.	CASSLGPGRGTDRTDTQYF	TGCGCCAGCAGCTTGGGCCCGGGCAGGGGGACAGATCGCACAGATACGCAGTATTTT
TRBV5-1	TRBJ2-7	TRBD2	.	CASSSGLAGGLYEQYF	TGCGCCAGCAGCTCCGGACTAGCGGGGGGGCTCTACGAGCAGTACTTC
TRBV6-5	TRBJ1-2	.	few	CASSRATVSDGYTF	TGTGCCAGCAGTCGGGCGACAGTAAGCGATGGCTACACCTTC
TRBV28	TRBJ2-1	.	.	CASSRLAAYNEQFF	TGTGCCAGCAGCCGATTAGCGGCCTACAATGAGCAGTTCTTC
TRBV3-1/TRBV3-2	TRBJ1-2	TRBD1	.	CASSERTGEINYGYTF	TGTGCCAGCAGCGAACGGACAGGGGAGATAAACTATGGCTACACCTTC
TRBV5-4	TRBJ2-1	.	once	CASSPGLGSSYNEQFF	TGTGCCAGCAGCCCGGGACTCGGGAGCTCCTACAATGAGCAGTTCTTC
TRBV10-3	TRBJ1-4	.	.	CATNKAGVNEKLFF	TGTGCCACCAACAAGGCCGGGGTTAACGAAAAACTGTTTTTT
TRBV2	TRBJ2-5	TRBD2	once	CASRSGTSGATAQETQYF	TGTGCCAGCAGATCCGGGACTAGCGGGGCCACGGCCCAAGAGACCCAGTACTTC
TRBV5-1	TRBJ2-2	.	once	CASSLPGAGVNTGELFF	TGCGCCAGCAGCTTGCCCGGAGCAGGGGTGAACACCGGGGAGCTGTTTTTT
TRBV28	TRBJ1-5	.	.	CASSLNRASHF	TGTGCCAGCAGTTTAAACAGGGCCTCGCATTTT